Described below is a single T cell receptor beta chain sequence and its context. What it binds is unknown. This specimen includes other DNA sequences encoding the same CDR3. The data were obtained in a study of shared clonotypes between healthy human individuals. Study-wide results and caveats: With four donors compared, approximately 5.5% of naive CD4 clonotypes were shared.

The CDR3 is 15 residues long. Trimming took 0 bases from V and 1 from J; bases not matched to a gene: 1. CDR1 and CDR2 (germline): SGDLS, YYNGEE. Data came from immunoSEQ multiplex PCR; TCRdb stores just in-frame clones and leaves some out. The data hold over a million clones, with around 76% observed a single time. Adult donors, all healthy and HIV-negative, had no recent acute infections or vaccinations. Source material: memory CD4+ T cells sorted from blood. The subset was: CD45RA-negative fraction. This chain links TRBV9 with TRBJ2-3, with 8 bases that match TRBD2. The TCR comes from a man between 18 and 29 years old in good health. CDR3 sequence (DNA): TGTGCCAGCAGCGTAGACGGGGGGGGCACAGATACGCAGTATTTT. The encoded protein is CASSVDGGGTDTQYF.